This T cell receptor (beta chain) came from a study of T-cell memory formation after mild COVID-19. A 5'RACE reaction primed in the constant segment made cDNA libraries of TCR alpha and TCR beta, and these carried sample barcodes and UMIs. TCRdb called the 5' RACE reads again in MiXCR, with one record for every CDR3 protein. This sample carries 550,000 to 700,000 distinct CDR3 sequences, 17% of them seen once, and the ten largest clones take roughly 8%. This CDR3 has 16 residues. CDR1 is ENHRY, CDR2 SYGVKD, per germline. V gave up 4 bases and J gave up 0 bases, with 12 bases separating them. Study findings and constraints: Cross-reactive memory apparently joined, as some responding clones appeared in pre-infection memory. From day 15 to 85, contracting clones were balanced between CD4 and CD8, whereas later expanders leaned toward CD4+. What remained unconfirmed was the SARS-CoV-2 specificity of second-wave clones peaking on day 37.

In this sample, this clonotype turned up once. The antigen remains unidentified. Sequences were obtained from PBMCs or a T cell subset sorted from them (not recorded which). This receptor was taken from an adult woman who had mild COVID-19 (a few samples of this study predate the infection). Cell type and time point are not known. The chain recombines TRBV10-3 with TRBJ2-2, with D perhaps TRBD2 (5 bases). The DNA for the CDR3 is TGTGCCATCAGTGCCGGGGAGAACTCGAACACCGGGGAGCTGTTTTTT. Amino acids: CAISAGENSNTGELFF.